Listed below are T cell receptor beta chains from one sample, sequenced in a study of shared clonotypes between healthy human individuals. Using immunoSEQ multiplex PCR, the repertoire was profiled, and TCRdb retains in-frame clones only, with some absent. The profile covers some 2 million clones, with less than 95% appearing a single time and 1.1% taken by the ten largest. The sequencing sample was made of naive CD8+ T cells sorted from blood. The receptors shown here come from a man in his late teens or twenties in good health. Both conserved end residues are part of each CDR3. The D gene is left open where the match is weak. The size field is filled for only some rows; it gives once, few, many or a size class.

d_call,clone_size,cdr3_length,v_call,j_call,cdr3_nt,cdr3_aa
NA,few,13,TRBV29-1,TRBJ2-3,TGCAGCGTTTCACAGGGATACACAGATACGCAGTATTTT,CSVSQGYTDTQYF
NA,NA,14,TRBV2,TRBJ2-5,TGTGCCAGCAGTGAAGCGGTGGGGGAAGAGACCCAGTACTTC,CASSEAVGEETQYF
NA,once,14,TRBV10-2,TRBJ2-2,TGCGCCAGCACTGCTAGCGTGAACACCGGGGAGCTGTTTTTT,CASTASVNTGELFF
TRBD2,NA,17,TRBV7-9,TRBJ2-7,TGTGCCAGCAGCTTGCCCGTTTGGCGGGAGAGCTCCTACGAGCAGTACTTC,CASSLPVWRESSYEQYF
NA,NA,13,TRBV5-1,TRBJ2-2,TGCGCCAGCAGCGCTGGTCAGGACGGGGAGCTGTTTTTT,CASSAGQDGELFF
NA,NA,14,TRBV27,TRBJ1-4,TGTGCCAGTAGAATGAGGGGGGGGAGCGAAAAACTGTTTTTT,CASRMRGGSEKLFF
NA,once,15,TRBV4-1,TRBJ1-1,TGCGCCAGCAGCCAATGGGTAGAGACGAACACTGAAGCTTTCTTT,CASSQWVETNTEAFF
TRBD1,NA,15,TRBV7-9,TRBJ1-2,TGTGCCAGCAGCTCCCAGGGGGCGACTAACTATGGCTACACCTTC,CASSSQGATNYGYTF
NA,NA,13,TRBV2,TRBJ1-4,TGTGCCAGCAACGGGTTAACTAATGAAAAACTGTTTTTT,CASNGLTNEKLFF
NA,NA,12,TRBV29-1,TRBJ2-7,TGCAGCGTTGAAACCGGGGTTTACGAGCAGTACTTC,CSVETGVYEQYF
TRBD1,NA,14,TRBV19,TRBJ1-2,TGTGCCAGTAGCCCCGGGACAGTCTTCTATGGCTACACCTTC,CASSPGTVFYGYTF
NA,NA,13,TRBV4-1,TRBJ2-2,TGCGCCAGCAGCCTCGGCGACACCGGGGAGCTGTTTTTT,CASSLGDTGELFF
NA,NA,15,TRBV15,TRBJ2-3,TGTGCCACCACCGAGGAGAGTCGCCCAGGAGATACGCAGTATTTT,CATTEESRPGDTQYF
NA,few,12,TRBV10-1,TRBJ2-2,TGCGCCAGCAGCCGGGGGACCGGGGAGCTGTTTTTT,CASSRGTGELFF
NA,NA,16,TRBV2,TRBJ1-1,TGTGCCAGCAGTGAAGGTCGGATACAGATGAACACTGAAGCTTTCTTT,CASSEGRIQMNTEAFF
NA,NA,15,TRBV5-1,TRBJ2-5,TGCGCCAGCAGCTTGGTGGCTGACGGGCAAGAGACCCAGTACTTC,CASSLVADGQETQYF
TRBD2,once,17,TRBV7-9,TRBJ2-1,TGTGCCAGCAGCTTAGAGGAGACTAGCGGGATCTACAATGAGCAGTTCTTC,CASSLEETSGIYNEQFF
TRBD2,NA,15,TRBV2,TRBJ2-1,TGTGCCAGCAGTACGACTAGCGGGGAGTACAATGAGCAGTTCTTC,CASSTTSGEYNEQFF
TRBD2,NA,19,TRBV11-2,TRBJ2-1,TGTGCCAGCAGCCCACCGCTTGGGGTAGCGGGGGGGCGGTACAATGAGCAGTTCTTC,CASSPPLGVAGGRYNEQFF
NA,NA,13,TRBV15,TRBJ2-2,TGTGCCACCCGTCAAGGGGACACCGGGGAGCTGTTTTTT,CATRQGDTGELFF
NA,NA,14,TRBV27,TRBJ2-7,TGTGCCAGCAGTTTTGGACCCGGCTCCTACGAGCAGTACTTC,CASSFGPGSYEQYF
TRBD2,once,17,TRBV29-1,TRBJ2-5,TGCAGCGTTGAAGACCCCTCCCAGCGGGGTTACCAAGAGACCCAGTACTTC,CSVEDPSQRGYQETQYF
NA,NA,14,TRBV30,TRBJ1-5,TGTGCCTGGAGTGACGGTTCGGGCAATCAGCCCCAGCATTTT,CAWSDGSGNQPQHF
NA,NA,18,TRBV5-1,TRBJ1-4,TGCGCCAGCAGCTTGGAGTGGAGTGCGTTGGCAACTAATGAAAAACTGTTTTTT,CASSLEWSALATNEKLFF
NA,NA,16,TRBV15,TRBJ2-4,TGTGCCACCAGCAGAGATAAGGGGAACGGCAAAAACATTCAGTACTTC,CATSRDKGNGKNIQYF
TRBD1,NA,15,TRBV19,TRBJ1-5,TGTGCCAGTAGCCCTGACAGGGAAGACCTTCAGCCCCAGCATTTT,CASSPDREDLQPQHF
NA,NA,16,TRBV4-1,TRBJ1-6,TGCGCCAGCAGCCAAGGTGGGGGGAGGTTCGGTTCACCCCTCCACTTT,CASSQGGGRFGSPLHF
TRBD1,few,13,TRBV28,TRBJ2-7,TGTGCCAGCAGTTTGGGACAGGGCTACGAGCAGTACTTC,CASSLGQGYEQYF
NA,few,13,TRBV27,TRBJ1-6,TGTGCCAGCACCCCCTTCGGGAATTCACCCCTCCACTTT,CASTPFGNSPLHF
NA,NA,18,TRBV7-6,TRBJ1-4,TGTGCCAGCAGTCCCTGGACGGCGGAGGGGTCAAATGACGAAAAACTGTTTTTT,CASSPWTAEGSNDEKLFF
NA,NA,16,TRBV4-3,TRBJ2-1,TGCGCCAGCAGCCAATTAGCGGAGAACCCCTACAATGAGCAGTTCTTC,CASSQLAENPYNEQFF
NA,NA,12,TRBV5-1,TRBJ2-7,TGCGCCAGCAGCCCGTCAGGTTACGAGCAGTACTTC,CASSPSGYEQYF
NA,NA,14,TRBV6-1,TRBJ1-2,TGTGCCAGCAGTGAAGGGGTGGGGGCTGGAGGCTACACCTTC,CASSEGVGAGGYTF
TRBD2,NA,16,TRBV7-9,TRBJ2-3,TGTGCCAGCAGCTTGGAGCGGGGGCACTCCACAGATACGCAGTATTTT,CASSLERGHSTDTQYF
NA,NA,13,TRBV27,TRBJ1-1,TGTGCCAGCAGTTTCTGGCAGAACACTGAAGCTTTCTTT,CASSFWQNTEAFF